This entry describes one T cell receptor (beta chain). Its antigen is as yet unknown. It was with 60 Vbeta and 13 Jbeta primers that the PCR ran. Using immunoSEQ multiplex PCR, the repertoire was profiled, and TCRdb retains in-frame clones only, with some absent. The sample has about 100,000 clones, nearly 65% seen once; the top ten hold more than 4.5%. This sample was taken from a study of cytomegalovirus exposure and HLA in healthy donors. As for the study in general: Across a few hundred genotyped donors, 81% landed in the Caucasian-associated ancestry cluster.

Study-wide results and limits: Most subjects' HLA-A and HLA-B alleles were reportedly predicted from TCR beta sequences. Trimming of TCR beta V- and J-genes showed a link, identified in a later analysis, to a missense DCLRE1C variant. Excluded: some indistinguishable V segments such as TRBV6-2 and TRBV6-3.

V dropped 5 bases and J dropped 5; count of bases not matched to a gene: 17. Germline V gives CDR1 SGHAT, CDR2 FQNNGV. This CDR3 is 18 amino acids long. The chain links TRBV11-2 to TRBJ2-5; 10 bases map to TRBD2. Material: PBMCs. This clonotype was sampled from a human donor in good health. CDR3 loop: CASSTPSGRATRVETQYF. The CDR3 bases are TGTGCCAGCAGCACCCCCAGCGGGAGGGCCACCCGGGTGGAGACCCAGTACTTC.